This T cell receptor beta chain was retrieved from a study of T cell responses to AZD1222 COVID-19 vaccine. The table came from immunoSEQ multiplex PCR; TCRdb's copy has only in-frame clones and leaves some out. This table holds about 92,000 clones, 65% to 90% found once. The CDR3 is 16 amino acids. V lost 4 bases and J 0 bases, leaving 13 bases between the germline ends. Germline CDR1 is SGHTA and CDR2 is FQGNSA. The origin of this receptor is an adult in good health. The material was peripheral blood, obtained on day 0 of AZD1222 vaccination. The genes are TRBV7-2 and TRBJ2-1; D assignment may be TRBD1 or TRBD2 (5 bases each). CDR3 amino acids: CASSSRLGDSYNEQFF. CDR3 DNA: TGTGCCAGCAGCTCCCGTTTGGGGGACTCCTACAATGAGCAGTTCTTC.